Below are 20 T cell receptor beta chains sequenced from a single sample in a study of CD8 T cells in ankylosing spondylitis. What these receptors recognize is not known. TCRdb used MiXCR to reprocess the 5' RACE reads, holding one entry per CDR3 protein. The sample carries about 210,000 distinct CDR3 sequences, about 7.3% recorded once. Study-level points and caveats: Typical of ankylosing spondylitis blood, it appeared, was a TCR beta motif of eight highly homologous variants.

The source material was blood, either unsorted or a sorted T cell fraction (not recorded which). The receptors stem from a male donor with ankylosing spondylitis.

In its sample, this clonotype was seen many times. V is TRBV29-1 and J is TRBJ2-1; the D gene is possibly TRBD2 (5 bases). The CDR3 runs to 14 residues. Looked up from germline, CDR1 is SQVTM and CDR2 is ANQGSEA. Trimming cost V 6 bases and J 5 bases, with 17 bases left between them. The CDR3 nucleotides are TGCAGCGTGGAGGACGAGGGAGTTGACAATGAGCAGTTCTTC. Amino acid sequence: CSVEDEGVDNEQFF.

This clonotype was counted at least ten times. The rearrangement joins TRBV6-5 to TRBJ1-1; TRBD1 matches at 7 bases. This CDR3 region has 12 residues. Unmatched junction bases numbered 3, after V lost 6 bases and J lost 5 bases. Germline V lookup: CDR1 MNHEY, CDR2 SVGAGI. CDR3 in DNA: TGTGCCAGCAGCCCGACAGGGACTGAAGCTTTCTTT. It encodes CASSPTGTEAFF.

This clonotype appeared many times. This chain connects TRBV27 to TRBJ1-4, with 7 bases identical to TRBD1. The CDR3 is 15 residues long. The V gene end was trimmed by 5 bases and the J gene end by 8 bases; junction bases not matched to a gene: 11. Germline CDR1 MNHEY, CDR2 SMNVEV (reference sequence). The CDR3 bases are TGTGCCAGCAGTCCCCGACAGGGATTTGTGGAAAAACTGTTTTTT. As protein: CASSPRQGFVEKLFF.

This clonotype was counted at least ten times. In DNA, the CDR3 is TGTGCCAGCAGCGTAGAGGCGGCTATGAACACTGAAGCTTTCTTT. It is translated as CASSVEAAMNTEAFF. The chain couples TRBV9 to TRBJ1-1, with D hard to call. The V and J ends lost 0 bases and 0 bases respectively, with 9 bases between them. Germline values: CDR1 SGDLS, CDR2 YYNGEE. This CDR3 spans 15 amino acids.

This clonotype was found many times. The V call is TRBV12-3 or TRBV12-4, the J call TRBJ1-2, with D possibly TRBD1 on 6 matching bases. The CDR3 has 14 residues. V lost 3 bases and J 8 bases, leaving 16 bases between the germline ends. CDR3 bases: TGTGCCAGCAGTTTTGGGGGGCCCTTTAGAGGCTACACCTTC. This gives the protein CASSFGGPFRGYTF.

There are many counts of this clonotype. The V call is TRBV5-6, the J call TRBJ2-5, with D possibly TRBD2 on 6 matching bases. Trimming took 4 bases from V and 5 from J, leaving 18 bases between them. This CDR3 is 15 amino acids long. Germline CDR1 SGHDT, CDR2 YYEEEE. This chain's CDR3 is CASSPVGRTPETQYF. The CDR3 region has the DNA TGTGCCAGCAGCCCCGTAGGGAGGACCCCGGAGACCCAGTACTTC.

The chain uses TRBV4-2 and TRBJ1-5; D call uncertain. Germline V gene lookup returns CDR1 LGHNA and CDR2 YNFKEQ. The CDR3 runs 16 residues. V shed 0 bases and J shed 7 bases, with 16 bases lying between them. The CDR3 sequence is CASSQDNPNSGQPQHF. CDR3 bases: TGTGCCAGCAGCCAAGATAATCCGAATTCTGGCCAGCCCCAGCATTTT.

This clonotype was detected ten times or more. J is TRBJ1-2 and V is TRBV12-3 or TRBV12-4, with D perhaps TRBD1 (6 bases). The CDR3 sequence is 13 residues long. With 2 bases removed from V and 8 bases from J, the gap between germline ends came to 12 bases. CDR3 nucleotides: TGTGCCAGCAGTTTACAGGGGACAAGCGGCTACACCTTC. Translated: CASSLQGTSGYTF.

In its sample, this clonotype was seen a few times. This sequence joins TRBV7-8 and TRBJ2-1; 7 nucleotides agree with TRBD2. V gave up 1 base and J gave up 2 bases; unmatched junction bases: 5. The CDR3 is made up of 16 amino acids. Germline CDR1 and CDR2: SGHVS and FQNEAQ. CDR3 protein: CASSLGTRTTYNEQFF. CDR3 nucleotides: TGTGCCAGCAGCTTAGGGACTAGAACAACCTACAATGAGCAGTTCTTC.

V is TRBV16 and J is TRBJ2-7; D is unclear. The germline V gene encodes CDR1 KGHSY and CDR2 FQNENV. With 0 bases removed from V and 2 bases from J, the gap between germline ends came to 14 bases. There are 16 residues in the CDR3. CDR3 sequence: CASSQSAGEPPYEQYF. The CDR3 DNA sequence: TGTGCCAGCAGCCAATCCGCCGGAGAGCCTCCCTACGAGCAGTACTTC.

V gene TRBV7-2 combines with J gene TRBJ2-5, with 7 bases aligning to TRBD1. The ends lost 5 bases at V and 5 bases at J; junction bases unmatched: 14. Germline values: CDR1 SGHTA, CDR2 FQGNSA. The CDR3 extends over 16 amino acids. The chain's CDR3 is CASSTRTGRAGETQYF. The CDR3 region has the DNA TGTGCCAGCAGCACCCGGACAGGCCGGGCAGGGGAGACCCAGTACTTC.

In its sample, this clonotype was seen many times. The chain has TRBV29-1 and TRBJ1-2; the match to TRBD1 covers 7 bases. The V segment lost 4 bases and the J segment 4 bases; nucleotides outside the gene matches: 6. The germline V gene encodes CDR1 SQVTM and CDR2 ANQGSEA. The CDR3 extends over 13 amino acids. CDR3 loop: CSVVSQGPYGYTF. DNA for the CDR3: TGCAGCGTTGTCTCACAGGGGCCCTATGGCTACACCTTC.

This clonotype was seen repeatedly, ten times or more. This chain connects TRBV4-3 to TRBJ1-4; D is ambiguous. Trimming took off 3 bases at V and 8 bases at J, with 13 bases between the two ends. CDR1 LGHNA and CDR2 YSLEER come from the germline V gene. This CDR3 spans 14 amino acids. CDR3 amino acids: CASSQSPSVEKLFF. For the CDR3, the DNA is TGCGCCAGCAGCCAGTCACCTAGTGTGGAAAAACTGTTTTTT.

This clonotype was recorded at least ten times. The chain links TRBV12-3 or TRBV12-4 to TRBJ2-4, with TRBD1 matching over 8 bases. This CDR3 is built from 14 residues. Trimming took 4 bases from V and 2 from J; bases not matched to a gene: 1. CDR3 coding DNA: TGTGCCAGCAGTTCAGGGGGCTCCAAAAACATTCAGTACTTC. It is translated as CASSSGGSKNIQYF.

Many counts were recorded for this clonotype. CDR3 DNA sequence: TGTGCCAGCAGTTACTCCGGGGGGGGAGAGACCCAGTACTTC. Translation gives CASSYSGGGETQYF. This chain uses TRBV6-5 with TRBJ2-5; 8 bases match TRBD2. Germline V lookup: CDR1 MNHEY, CDR2 SVGAGI. This CDR3 is 14 amino acids long. With V trimmed by 0 bases and J by 4 bases, 1 base remained unmatched.

The chain joins TRBV15 to TRBJ2-2; 8 positions match TRBD1. The CDR3 runs to 14 residues. Unmatched junction bases numbered 3, after V lost 8 bases and J lost 1 base. Germline CDR1 reads LNHNV; CDR2 reads YYDKDF (reference sequence). CDR3 nucleotides: TGTGCCACCGAGGACAGGGTGAACACCGGGGAGCTGTTTTTT. Its protein is CATEDRVNTGELFF.

This clonotype was seen repeatedly, ten times or more. CDR3 amino acids: CASSQIGQDNYGYTF. The CDR3 DNA is TGTGCCAGCAGCCAAATCGGACAAGATAACTATGGCTACACCTTC. V gene TRBV16 combines with J gene TRBJ1-2; maybe TRBD1 (5 bases). The CDR3 loop spans 15 amino acids. Deletions cut 2 bases from V and 1 base from J, with 11 bases between. Germline lookup yields CDR1 KGHSY and CDR2 FQNENV.

V gene TRBV6-1 combines with J gene TRBJ1-6; the D gene is possibly TRBD1 (5 bases). V was cut by 8 bases and J by 6 bases, with 14 bases left in between. This CDR3 region has 14 residues. Per the germline V gene, CDR1 is MNHNS and CDR2 is SASEGT. The CDR3 DNA reads as TGTGCCAGCCCCAATGTCGGGGGTAATTCACCCCTCCACTTT. It translates to CASPNVGGNSPLHF.

This clonotype appeared many times. The J gene is TRBJ1-1, the V gene TRBV7-9; TRBD1 is a possible D gene (5 bases). Germline loops: CDR1 SEHNR, CDR2 FQNEAQ (reference sequence). The CDR3 runs 15 residues. V was shortened by 5 bases and J by 0 bases, with 13 bases between the two germline ends. CDR3 nucleotide sequence: TGTGCCAGCAGCCTGGGGACGGGGATGAACACTGAAGCTTTCTTT. This translates into CASSLGTGMNTEAFF.

This clonotype has ten or more counts. The chain couples TRBV6-2 or TRBV6-3 to TRBJ1-5, with D possibly TRBD1 on 6 matching bases. Germline CDR1 is MNHEY and CDR2 is SVGEGT. This CDR3 contains 14 residues. Between the trimmed V and J ends, which lost 2 bases and 6 bases, there was a span of 11 bases. This chain's CDR3 is CASSYPGVVQPQHF. The CDR3, as DNA: TGTGCCAGCAGTTACCCAGGGGTGGTTCAGCCCCAGCATTTT.